Each of the 11 T cell receptor beta chains below was sequenced from the same sample in a study of long-term antiretroviral therapy in people with HIV. With survey level as its setting, the immunoSEQ assay was v3.0. Measured with immunoSEQ multiplex PCR; TCRdb has only the in-frame clones, and not every one. The table lists some 45,000 clones, around nine tenths of them singletons. The sample consisted of unsorted PBMCs, taken 0.1 years before starting antiretroviral therapy. Receptors were obtained from a woman between 50 and 59 years old with HIV.

CDR3 nucleotides: TGTGCTAGTGCGCAGGGAGCTAACTATGGCTACACCTTC. Its translation: CASAQGANYGYTF. The V call is TRBV12-5, the J call TRBJ1-2, with D possibly matching TRBD1 (5 bases). V was clipped by 7 bases and J by 0 bases, with 9 bases between them. Germline CDR1 reads LGHNT; CDR2 reads FRNRAP. The CDR3 covers 13 residues.

Remarks on this clone: Other DNA sequences in this sample translate to the same CDR3. This chain links TRBV5-4 with TRBJ2-7, with 7 positions matching TRBD2. Trimming at V came to 0 bases and at J to 4 bases, leaving 7 bases not matched to a gene. Germline V gene lookup returns CDR1 SGHNT and CDR2 YYREEE (reference sequence). This CDR3 spans 15 amino acids. The chain's CDR3 is CASSLGRGGLYEQYF. For the CDR3, the DNA is TGTGCCAGCAGCTTGGGCCGCGGGGGACTATACGAGCAGTACTTC.

This sequence joins TRBV9 and TRBJ2-1; 10 positions agree with TRBD2. Germline trimming cut 1 base from V and 8 bases from J; bases unmatched to any gene: 3. The V gene's germline CDR1 is SGDLS and CDR2 YYNGEE. The length of the CDR3 is 14 residues. CDR3 nucleotide sequence: TGTGCCAGCAGCGTATCTAGCGGGGGTGATGAGCAGTTCTTC. Translation: CASSVSSGGDEQFF. Using reference TRBV9 and TRBJ2-1 for the parts outside the CDR3, the full variable domain is DSGVTQTPKHLITATGQRVTLRCSPRSGDLSVYWYQQSLDQGLQFLIQYYNGEERAKGNILERFSAQQFPDLHSELNLSSLELGDSALYFCASSVSSGGDEQFFGPGTRLTVL.

V is TRBV7-9 and J is TRBJ2-1; D possibly corresponds to TRBD1 (5 bases). The CDR3 is made up of 14 amino acids. The V end lost 8 bases, the J end lost 0 bases, and 11 bases lay between the germline ends. Germline lookup yields CDR1 SEHNR and CDR2 FQNEAQ (reference sequence). As DNA, the CDR3 is TGTGCCAGCGAACAGGAGTTCTCCTACAATGAGCAGTTCTTC. Amino acids: CASEQEFSYNEQFF.

The V and J genes are TRBV29-1 and TRBJ2-1; 9 nucleotides line up with TRBD1. Germline trimming cut 4 bases from V and 0 bases from J; bases unmatched to any gene: 1. From germline, CDR1 is SQVTM and CDR2 ANQGSEA. This CDR3 has 14 residues. CDR3 DNA sequence: TGCAGCGTTGTGACAGGGGGCTCCTACAATGAGCAGTTCTTC. Amino acids: CSVVTGGSYNEQFF.

This clone appeared a single time. V usage is TRBV7-2 and J usage is TRBJ2-1; 9 bases agree with TRBD2. After removal of 1 base from V and 2 bases from J, the junction contained 6 bases not matched to a gene. The CDR3 contains 17 residues. Germline assignment: CDR1 SGHTA and CDR2 FQGNSA. The CDR3 loop reads CASSLDSGGQPYNEQFF. As DNA, the CDR3 is TGTGCCAGCAGCTTAGACAGCGGGGGGCAACCCTACAATGAGCAGTTCTTC.

The rearrangement uses TRBV2 and TRBJ1-2; D might be TRBD1 (5 bases). Trimming pared 4 bases from V and 7 bases from J, leaving 13 bases between. Germline CDR1 SNHLY, CDR2 FYNNEI. CDR3 size: 13 residues. The CDR3 DNA is TGTGCCAGCAGTGGGGGACTTTCCAGTGGCTACACCTTC. It specifies CASSGGLSSGYTF.

The chain recombines TRBV15 with TRBJ1-3, with 7 bases identical to TRBD1. Germline loops: CDR1 LNHNV, CDR2 YYDKDF (reference sequence). The CDR3 length is 19 residues. The J segment lost 1 base and the V segment lost 0 bases, leaving 12 bases of the junction unmatched. In DNA form, the CDR3 reads TGTGCCACCAGCAGAGATCAAGTTAGGACAGGACGGTCTGGAAACACCATATATTTT. It encodes CATSRDQVRTGRSGNTIYF.

The CDR3 DNA sequence: TGTGCCAGCAGCCCTCCGGGGGGCCGCACCGGGGAGCTGTTTTTT. Protein: CASSPPGGRTGELFF. The chain has TRBV7-3 and TRBJ2-2; perhaps TRBD2 as D (7 bases). V was cut by 5 bases and J by 4 bases, with 14 bases left in between. This CDR3 has 15 amino acids. Germline loops: CDR1 SGHTA, CDR2 FQGTGA.

The chain employs TRBV6-5 and TRBJ2-7; 10 bases are a match to TRBD1. The CDR3 covers 14 residues. Germline lookup yields CDR1 MNHEY and CDR2 SVGAGI. Losses at the gene ends were 2 bases for V and 2 bases for J; bases not matched to a gene: 0. CDR3 loop: CASSYGTGAYEQYF. The CDR3 coding sequence is TGTGCCAGCAGTTACGGGACAGGGGCCTACGAGCAGTACTTC.

The rearrangement joins TRBV10-3 to TRBJ2-2, with D perhaps TRBD1 (7 bases). Deletions cut 2 bases from V and 5 bases from J, with 12 bases between. The CDR3 has 15 residues. The germline V gene has CDR1 ENHRY and CDR2 SYGVKD. The CDR3 DNA reads as TGTGCCATCAGTGAGAGGGCAGGGGGGACCGGGGAGCTGTTTTTT. Its translation is CAISERAGGTGELFF.